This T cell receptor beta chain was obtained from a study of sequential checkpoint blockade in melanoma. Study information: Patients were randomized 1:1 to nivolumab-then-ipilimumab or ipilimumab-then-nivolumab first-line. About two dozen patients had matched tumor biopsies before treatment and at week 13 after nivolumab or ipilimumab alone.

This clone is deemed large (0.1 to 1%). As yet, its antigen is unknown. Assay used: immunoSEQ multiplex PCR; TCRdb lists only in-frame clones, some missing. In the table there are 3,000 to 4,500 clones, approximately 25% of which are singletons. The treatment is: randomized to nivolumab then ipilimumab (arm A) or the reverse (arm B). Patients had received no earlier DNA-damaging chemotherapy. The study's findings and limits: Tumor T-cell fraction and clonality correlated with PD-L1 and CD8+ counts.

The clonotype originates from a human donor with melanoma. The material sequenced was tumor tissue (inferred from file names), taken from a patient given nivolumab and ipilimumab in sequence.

This chain's CDR3 is CASSQYLSLPTAYEQYF. Written as DNA, the CDR3 is TGTGCCAGCAGTCAATACTTAAGCCTCCCAACGGCCTACGAGCAGTACTTC. J is TRBJ2-7 and V is TRBV6-8; D remains unclear. Germline loops: CDR1 MNHGY, CDR2 SAAAGT. The CDR3 loop spans 17 amino acids. V was cut by 5 bases and J by 2 bases, with 22 bases left in between.